One and the same sample provided the 24 T cell receptor beta chains below, sequenced in a study of cytomegalovirus exposure and HLA in healthy donors. Some clones are missing from TCRdb's copy, which holds only in-frame ones; the method was immunoSEQ multiplex PCR. The data show about 200,000 clones, about 81% seen once. The sequencing sample was made of PBMCs. These receptors all come from a woman younger than 45 in good health and CMV-seronegative.

The CDR3 sequence: CASRTGAGELFF. For the CDR3, the DNA is TGTGCCAGCCGCACGGGTGCGGGGGAGCTGTTTTTT. The rearrangement links TRBV27 to TRBJ2-2; D remains ambiguous. Deletions cut 8 bases from V and 8 bases from J, with 12 bases between. From germline, CDR1 is MNHEY and CDR2 SMNVEV (reference sequence). The CDR3 has 12 residues.

The chain has TRBV25-1 and TRBJ2-7; tentative D call: TRBD1 (5 bases). V lost 5 bases and J lost 6, with 8 bases in between. The V gene's germline CDR1 is MGHDK and CDR2 SYGVNS. This CDR3 region has 11 residues. The CDR3 loop is CASSKGFEQYF. Written as DNA, the CDR3 is TGTGCCAGCAGTAAGGGGTTCGAGCAGTACTTC.

The gene calls are TRBV6-5 and TRBJ1-6; TRBD1 matches 7 bases. Germline CDR1 is MNHEY and CDR2 is SVGAGI. V lost 2 bases to trimming and J lost 3 bases; unmatched junction nucleotides: 1. This CDR3 has 15 amino acids. The CDR3: CASSYRTGYNSPLHF. DNA for the CDR3: TGTGCCAGCAGTTACAGGACAGGCTATAATTCACCCCTCCACTTT.

J is TRBJ1-3 and V is TRBV6-5; 8 bases align to TRBD1. There are 16 residues in the CDR3. Germline-derived CDR1 and CDR2 are MNHEY and SVGAGI. V dropped 2 bases and J dropped 8; count of bases not matched to a gene: 11. The CDR3 DNA is TGTGCCAGCAGTTACCTCACGACAGGGGAGAGACACACCATATATTTT. Residues: CASSYLTTGERHTIYF.

V usage is TRBV7-9 and J usage is TRBJ1-4; TRBD1 aligns across 7 bases. The CDR3 contains 16 residues. CDR1 and CDR2 (germline): SEHNR, FQNEAQ (reference sequence). V lost 5 bases to trimming and J lost 4 bases; unmatched junction nucleotides: 10. Here the CDR3 DNA reads TGTGCCAGCAGCCCGACCCGACAGGGCCTTAATGAAAAACTGTTTTTT. It codes for CASSPTRQGLNEKLFF.

This sequence joins TRBV6-6 and TRBJ1-1; TRBD1 agrees at 7 bases. The V gene's germline CDR1 is MNHNY and CDR2 SVGAGI (reference sequence). The V gene end was trimmed by 2 bases and the J gene end by 1 base; junction bases not matched to a gene: 1. The CDR3 consists of 14 residues. Written as DNA, the CDR3 is TGTGCCAGCAGTTACCCAGGGGGGAACACTGAAGCTTTCTTT. Translated: CASSYPGGNTEAFF.

This clone has just a few counts. The chain is built from TRBV28 and TRBJ2-7, with D tentatively TRBD2 (7 bases). This CDR3 spans 14 amino acids. The V end lost 2 bases, the J end lost 4 bases, and 12 bases lay between the germline ends. Germline CDR1 is MDHEN and CDR2 is SYDVKM. This chain's CDR3 is CASSLRGGRYEQYF. Written as DNA, the CDR3 is TGTGCCAGCAGTTTAAGGGGGGGCAGGTACGAGCAGTACTTC.

This clone has a count of ten or more. This chain uses TRBV6-1 with TRBJ1-3; the D gene is possibly TRBD1 (6 bases). This CDR3 contains 15 residues. Germline lookup yields CDR1 MNHNS and CDR2 SASEGT. V was clipped by 1 base and J by 4 bases, with 11 bases between them. The CDR3 DNA reads as TGTGCCAGCAGTGAAGGAGGGACACAAGGAAACACCATATATTTT. Amino acids: CASSEGGTQGNTIYF.

Here the CDR3 reads CASSWGGLETQYF. CDR3 DNA sequence: TGTGCCAGCAGTTGGGGGGGATTGGAGACCCAGTACTTC. The chain uses TRBV27 and TRBJ2-5, with TRBD2 matching over 7 bases. Germline loops: CDR1 MNHEY, CDR2 SMNVEV (reference sequence). With V trimmed by 4 bases and J by 5 bases, 4 bases remained unmatched. This CDR3 comprises 13 residues.

The V gene is TRBV30, the J gene TRBJ1-1; D is undetermined. The CDR3 is 14 amino acids. Trimming removed 5 bases from V and 8 bases from J, with 21 bases in between. The germline V gene encodes CDR1 GTSNPN and CDR2 SVGIG (reference sequence). CDR3 sequence (DNA): TGTGCCTGGGTTGGTGTGACCGACTTCTCGGAAGCTTTCTTT. It codes for CAWVGVTDFSEAFF.

The V gene is TRBV6-5, the J gene TRBJ2-1; D might be TRBD2 (5 bases). V was trimmed by 0 bases and J by 4 bases, leaving 13 bases between them. The germline V gene encodes CDR1 MNHEY and CDR2 SVGAGI. The CDR3 totals 16 residues. In nucleotides, the CDR3 is TGTGCCAGCAGTTACTCGACGGGAAGGTATTACAATGAGCAGTTCTTC. Translating it yields CASSYSTGRYYNEQFF.

V is TRBV6-1 and J is TRBJ2-7; possible D gene TRBD2, 6 bases. V dropped 6 bases and J dropped 2 bases, with 14 bases sitting between them. The CDR3 totals 14 residues. Germline V gene lookup returns CDR1 MNHNS and CDR2 SASEGT. CDR3 coding DNA: TGTGCCAGCAGAATAGGAGGGCCACCCTACGAGCAGTACTTC. This sequence encodes CASRIGGPPYEQYF.

The chain uses TRBV5-1 and TRBJ2-3; D may be TRBD2 (5 bases). There are 15 residues in the CDR3. Germline CDR1 reads SGHRS; CDR2 reads YFSETQ. The germline V and J ends were trimmed by 2 bases and 1 base, with 11 bases remaining between them. CDR3 sequence reads: CASSFTSGGTDTQYF. In DNA, the CDR3 is TGCGCCAGCAGCTTTACCAGCGGAGGCACAGATACGCAGTATTTT.

The chain is built from TRBV5-1 and TRBJ1-1; D remains ambiguous. Germline-derived CDR1 and CDR2 are SGHRS and YFSETQ. This CDR3 comprises 13 residues. The V end was cut by 6 bases, the J end by 0 bases, with 9 bases between. The CDR3 DNA reads as TGCGCCAGCAAAGAATACTTGAACACTGAAGCTTTCTTT. Its translation is CASKEYLNTEAFF.

J is TRBJ1-4 and V is TRBV29-1; D is ambiguous. The CDR3 runs 15 residues. Germline V lookup: CDR1 SQVTM, CDR2 ANQGSEA. V shed 5 bases and J shed 7 bases, with 20 bases lying between them. CDR3 sequence reads: CSVPSWKGGSEKLFF. The CDR3 DNA sequence: TGCAGCGTTCCCAGCTGGAAGGGCGGGTCTGAAAAACTGTTTTTT.

The V and J genes are TRBV11-1 and TRBJ2-2; no reliable D call. Deletions cut 5 bases from V and 2 bases from J, with 9 bases between. Germline V lookup: CDR1 SGHAT, CDR2 FQDESV (reference sequence). The CDR3 totals 14 residues. The CDR3, as DNA: TGTGCCAGCAGCCCCCTTATTAACACCGGGGAGCTGTTTTTT. As protein: CASSPLINTGELFF.

The chain is built from TRBV6-5 and TRBJ2-1; D possibly corresponds to TRBD1 (6 bases). Deletions cut 2 bases from V and 5 bases from J, with 10 bases between. Germline V gene lookup returns CDR1 MNHEY and CDR2 SVGAGI. This CDR3 spans 14 amino acids. DNA for the CDR3: TGTGCCAGCAGTTACGGACAGAGAGACAATGAGCAGTTCTTC. Residues: CASSYGQRDNEQFF.

The chain employs TRBV11-2 and TRBJ2-3; a possible D gene is TRBD2 (6 bases). CDR3 length: 17 residues. V shed 1 base and J shed 3 bases, with 17 bases lying between them. Germline V gene data show CDR1 as SGHAT and CDR2 as FQNNGV. The CDR3 region has the DNA TGTGCCAGCAGCTTAGTACTAGCCCCCACAGAAACAGATACGCAGTATTTT. It encodes CASSLVLAPTETDTQYF.

J is TRBJ1-6 and V is TRBV5-1; no definite D call. V lost 2 bases to trimming and J lost 4 bases, with 16 bases between them. CDR1 is SGHRS, CDR2 YFSETQ, per germline. This CDR3 comprises 17 residues. Here the CDR3 reads CASSFGSSPTYNSPLHF. CDR3 bases: TGCGCCAGCAGCTTCGGGTCCTCGCCAACTTATAATTCACCCCTCCACTTT.

The chain uses TRBV28 and TRBJ1-6, with TRBD1 as a possible D gene (5 bases). The ends were cut back, 7 bases at V and 7 bases at J, with 11 bases in the middle. Germline CDR1 and CDR2: MDHEN and SYDVKM. The CDR3 extends over 13 amino acids. The chain's CDR3 is CASKPGLNSPLHF. DNA of the CDR3: TGTGCCAGCAAGCCAGGGTTAAATTCACCCCTCCACTTT.

This chain connects TRBV5-1 to TRBJ2-3; D not certain. Trimming cost V 1 base and J 1 base, with 7 bases left between them. Per germline, CDR1 SGHRS and CDR2 YFSETQ. This CDR3 spans 14 amino acids. The CDR3 sequence is CASSLYPGTDTQYF. For the CDR3, the DNA is TGCGCCAGCAGCTTGTATCCTGGCACAGATACGCAGTATTTT.

The chain couples TRBV28 to TRBJ2-3; TRBD2 aligns across 7 bases. CDR1 is MDHEN, CDR2 SYDVKM, per germline. This CDR3 contains 16 residues. The trim removed 5 bases at V and 7 bases at J, leaving 15 bases unmatched. DNA for the CDR3: TGTGCCAGCAGTCCAAGGGGTCAGCCGGGGGGAAATACGCAGTATTTT. Translation: CASSPRGQPGGNTQYF.

The CDR3 loop is CASITWTGGYNEQFF. CDR3 coding DNA: TGTGCCAGTATAACTTGGACAGGGGGTTACAATGAGCAGTTCTTC. The rearrangement joins TRBV6-5 to TRBJ2-1, with 10 bases lining up with TRBD1. This CDR3 comprises 15 residues. The V segment lost 9 bases and the J segment 4 bases; nucleotides outside the gene matches: 9. CDR1 and CDR2 (germline): MNHEY, SVGAGI.

This clone has only a few counts. V gene TRBV6-6 combines with J gene TRBJ2-7, with TRBD2 identical over 8 bases. V was clipped by 5 bases and J by 6 bases; unmatched bases: 12. This CDR3 is built from 15 residues. Looked up from germline, CDR1 is MNHNY and CDR2 is SVGAGI (reference sequence). In nucleotides, the CDR3 is TGTGCCAGCAGTCCCCCAGCGGGAGTTCCCTCCGAGCAGTACTTC. It is translated as CASSPPAGVPSEQYF.